What follows describes a single T cell receptor beta chain. Its antigen is unknown. The data are from a study of T cell responses to AZD1222 COVID-19 vaccine. Findings and caveats of the study: Across the whole spike, CD4 TCRs peaked at regions 160-218 and 743-854. Seropositivity was recorded at baseline in only a handful of AZD1222 recipients. Sampling that yielded the repertoires occurred only after the peak T cell response.

Per the germline V gene, CDR1 is SQVTM and CDR2 is ANQGSEA. Trimming took 4 bases from V and 6 from J; bases not matched to a gene: 6. The CDR3 covers 13 residues. Clones were read by immunoSEQ multiplex PCR, and TCRdb kept only the in-frame ones, dropping some. The sample carries fewer than 150,000 clones, approximately 88% recorded once. This receptor was obtained from an adult who received the AZD1222 COVID-19 vaccine. The source was peripheral blood, collected 28 days after the second AZD1222 dose. The chain joins TRBV29-1 to TRBJ1-5, with 7 bases that match TRBD1. The CDR3 DNA follows: TGCAGCGTTGCAGGAGGGGGCGGTCAGCCCCAGCATTTT. It encodes CSVAGGGGQPQHF.